The clone carrying this T cell receptor beta chain was observed many times. Its antigen is unidentified. V shed 2 bases and J shed 6 bases, with 14 bases lying between them. The germline V gene has CDR1 MNHEY and CDR2 SVGAGI. This CDR3 has 15 amino acids. This specimen comes from a study of response to subunit inactivated influenza vaccine. General study findings and limits: There was a suggestion from the authors that each seasonal influenza vaccination recruits few new T cells.

In TCRdb, the RT-PCR reads were re-called with MiXCR into one record per CDR3 protein. The sample records 540,000 or so distinct CDR3 sequences, around 13% being singletons. The source was PBMCs from blood, collected 45 days after vaccination. The source of this sequence is a man aged 50-59 years who received an inactivated influenza vaccine. The rearrangement joins TRBV6-5 to TRBJ2-1, with D perhaps TRBD2 (5 bases). DNA of the CDR3: TGTGCCAGCAGTTACGGCCCGGGGAGTCCCAATGAGCAGTTCTTC. Residues: CASSYGPGSPNEQFF.